Reported below is one T cell receptor (beta chain). The sample belongs to a study of radiotherapy plus CTLA-4 blockade in lung cancer. Overall study: Disease control reached approximately 31%, with objective responses in about 19%.

Only in-frame clones appear in the TCRdb table, and some are missing; sequencing was by immunoSEQ multiplex PCR. The data show fewer than 70,000 clones, with 65% to 80% seen just once and under 10% held by the top ten. Those with chemo-refractory metastatic non-small-cell lung cancer were treated with focal radiation combined with CTLA-4 blockade using ipilimumab. This TCR came from a human donor with non-small cell lung cancer who had a complete response to radiotherapy plus ipilimumab. The sequencing here drew on peripheral blood, taken from a patient treated with radiotherapy plus ipilimumab.

The CDR3 is CSVASGNQPQHF. CDR3 sequence (DNA): TGCAGCGTTGCGTCGGGCAATCAGCCCCAGCATTTT. The genes are TRBV29-1 and TRBJ1-5, with unresolved D. Germline CDR1 is SQVTM and CDR2 is ANQGSEA. This CDR3 is built from 12 residues. V was clipped by 4 bases and J by 2 bases, with 6 bases between them. The full variable domain, rest sourced from reference TRBV29-1 and TRBJ1-5, is SAVISQKPSRDICQRGTSLTIQCQVDSQVTMMFWYRQQPGQSLTLIATANQGSEATYESGFVIDKFPISRPNLTFSTLTVSNMSPEDSSIYLCSVASGNQPQHFGDGTRLSIL.